This entry lists 6 T cell receptor beta chains sequenced from one sample in a study of cytomegalovirus exposure and HLA in healthy donors. The repertoire was sequenced with immunoSEQ multiplex PCR; TCRdb's copy has only in-frame clones and lacks some. Found here are about 56,000 clones, around 93% of them singletons; the top ten hold about 1.5%. Sequences were obtained from PBMCs. These receptors all stem from a woman younger than 35 in good health and CMV-seropositive.

The gene calls are TRBV28 and TRBJ1-5; D remains unclear. Germline CDR1 is MDHEN and CDR2 is SYDVKM. With 5 bases removed from V and 3 bases from J, the gap between germline ends came to 14 bases. The CDR3 sequence is 15 residues long. CDR3 amino acids: CASSLYRTDNQPQHF. The CDR3 DNA reads TGTGCCAGCAGTCTATATCGCACAGACAATCAGCCCCAGCATTTT.

The chain employs TRBV6-1 and TRBJ1-2; 10 nucleotides agree with TRBD1. V was clipped by 11 bases and J by 2 bases; unmatched bases: 5. Germline V gives CDR1 MNHNS, CDR2 SASEGT. The CDR3 is made up of 13 amino acids. The CDR3 loop reads CALRDRGNYGYTF. The CDR3 DNA reads as TGTGCCCTGCGGGACAGGGGAAACTATGGCTACACCTTC.

V gene TRBV5-4 combines with J gene TRBJ2-3; 7 nucleotides match TRBD2. Trimming took 1 base from V and 3 from J; bases not matched to a gene: 5. The CDR3 runs to 15 residues. Looked up from germline, CDR1 is SGHNT and CDR2 is YYREEE (reference sequence). The CDR3 region has the DNA TGTGCCAGCAGCTTGACGCTAGCGGAGACAGATACGCAGTATTTT. Its translation is CASSLTLAETDTQYF.

J is TRBJ2-7 and V is TRBV10-3, with TRBD1 matching over 11 bases. The CDR3 is 14 residues long. Trimming took 8 bases from V and 6 from J; bases not matched to a gene: 9. Germline V gene data show CDR1 as ENHRY and CDR2 as SYGVKD. CDR3 in amino acids: CAIGGTGGPGEQYF. For the CDR3, the DNA is TGTGCCATCGGGGGGACAGGGGGTCCAGGCGAGCAGTACTTC.

The CDR3 DNA follows: TGTGCCAGCAGCCCCCGGGACAGGGTAGTCCAGGGCTACACCTTC. It yields the protein CASSPRDRVVQGYTF. The chain recombines TRBV28 with TRBJ1-2; 9 bases are a match to TRBD1. Germline CDR1 MDHEN, CDR2 SYDVKM. The junction had 13 bases not matched to a gene; V was cut back by 6 bases and J by 8 bases. CDR3 length: 15 residues.

The genes are TRBV6-4 and TRBJ2-3; D is possibly TRBD1 (6 bases). Between the trimmed V and J ends, which lost 4 bases and 0 bases, there was a span of 8 bases. Germline loops: CDR1 MRHNA, CDR2 SNTAGT. The CDR3 has 14 residues. The CDR3 nucleotides are TGTGCCAGCAGTGGAACAGGGAGCACAGATACGCAGTATTTT. It yields the protein CASSGTGSTDTQYF.